This T cell receptor (beta chain) was captured in a study of shared clonotypes between healthy human individuals. At the level of the study: The study enrolled a couple of women and three men aged 18 to 49.

Trimming left V 3 bases short and J 3 bases short, with 12 bases between. CDR1 GTSNPN and CDR2 SVGIG come from the germline V gene (reference sequence). CDR3 length: 13 amino acids. Running of the assay took place at deep level. Across several immunoSEQ plates, the genomic DNA of each subset was split evenly. Repertoires were generated with immunoSEQ multiplex PCR, while TCRdb's copy carries only in-frame clones and drops some. The sample has about 470,000 clones; about four fifths are singletons. The sequencing sample was made of PBMCs. The chain joins TRBV30 to TRBJ2-7; D is perhaps TRBD2 (6 bases). The clonotype originates from a woman aged 40 to 50 in good health. Some clones in this sample may be carry-over from other donors' samples. DNA for the CDR3: TGTGCCTGGAGCGTTGGGGGACTCTACGAGCAGTACTTC. Its translation is CAWSVGGLYEQYF.